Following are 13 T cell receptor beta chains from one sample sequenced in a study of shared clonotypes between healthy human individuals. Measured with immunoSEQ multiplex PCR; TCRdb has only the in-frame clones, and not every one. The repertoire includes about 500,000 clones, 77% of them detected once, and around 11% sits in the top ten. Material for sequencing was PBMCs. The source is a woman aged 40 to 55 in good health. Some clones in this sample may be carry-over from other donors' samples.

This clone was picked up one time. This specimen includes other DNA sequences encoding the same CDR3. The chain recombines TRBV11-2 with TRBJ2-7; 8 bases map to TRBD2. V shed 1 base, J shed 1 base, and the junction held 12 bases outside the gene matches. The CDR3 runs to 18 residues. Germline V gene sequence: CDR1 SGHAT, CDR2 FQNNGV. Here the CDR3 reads CASSLATLAAIPSYEQYF. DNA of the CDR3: TGTGCCAGCAGCTTAGCTACACTAGCGGCTATACCTTCCTACGAGCAGTACTTC.

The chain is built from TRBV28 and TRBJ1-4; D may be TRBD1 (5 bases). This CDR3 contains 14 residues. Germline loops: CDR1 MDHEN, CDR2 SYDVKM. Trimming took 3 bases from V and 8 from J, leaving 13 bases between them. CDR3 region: CASSFQGSREKLFF. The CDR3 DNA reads TGTGCCAGCAGTTTCCAGGGAAGTCGCGAAAAACTGTTTTTT.

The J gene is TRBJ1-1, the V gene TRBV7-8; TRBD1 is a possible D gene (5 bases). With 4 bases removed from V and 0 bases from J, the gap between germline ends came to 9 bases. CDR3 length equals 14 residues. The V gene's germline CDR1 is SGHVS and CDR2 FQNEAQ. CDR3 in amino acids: CASSYDSMNTEAFF. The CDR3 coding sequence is TGTGCCAGCAGCTACGACAGCATGAACACTGAAGCTTTCTTT.

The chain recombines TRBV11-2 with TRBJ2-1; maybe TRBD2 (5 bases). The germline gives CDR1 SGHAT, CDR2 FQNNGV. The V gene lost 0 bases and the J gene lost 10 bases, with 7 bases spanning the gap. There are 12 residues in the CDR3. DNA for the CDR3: TGTGCCAGCAGCTTAGATTGGAGGGAGCAGTTCTTC. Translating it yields CASSLDWREQFF.

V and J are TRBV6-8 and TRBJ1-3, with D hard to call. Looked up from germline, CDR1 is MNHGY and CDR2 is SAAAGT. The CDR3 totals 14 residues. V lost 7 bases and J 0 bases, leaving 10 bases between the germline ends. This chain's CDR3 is CASKPGSSGNTIYF. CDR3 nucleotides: TGTGCCAGCAAGCCGGGATCCTCTGGAAACACCATATATTTT.

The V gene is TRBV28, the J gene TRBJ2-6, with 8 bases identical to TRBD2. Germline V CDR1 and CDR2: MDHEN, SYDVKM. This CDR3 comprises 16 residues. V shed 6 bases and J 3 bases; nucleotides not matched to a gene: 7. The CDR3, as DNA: TGTGCCAGCAGCTCGGCGGGGGGAGATGGGGCCAACGTCCTGACTTTC. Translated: CASSSAGGDGANVLTF.

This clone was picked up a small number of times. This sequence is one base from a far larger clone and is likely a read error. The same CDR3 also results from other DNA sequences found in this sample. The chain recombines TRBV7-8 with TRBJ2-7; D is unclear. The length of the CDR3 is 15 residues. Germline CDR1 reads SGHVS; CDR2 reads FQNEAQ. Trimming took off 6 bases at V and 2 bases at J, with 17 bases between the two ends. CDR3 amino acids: CASSFPRYSPYEQYF. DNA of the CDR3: TGTGCCAGCAGTTTCCCCCGCTACTCACCCTACGAGCAGTACTTC. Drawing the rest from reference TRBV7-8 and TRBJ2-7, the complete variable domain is GAGVSQSPRYKVAKRGQDVALRCDPISGHVSLFWYQQALGQGPEFLTYFQNEAQLDKSGLPSDRFFAERPEGSVSTLKIQRTQQEDSAVYLCASSFPRYSPYEQYFGPGTRLTVT.

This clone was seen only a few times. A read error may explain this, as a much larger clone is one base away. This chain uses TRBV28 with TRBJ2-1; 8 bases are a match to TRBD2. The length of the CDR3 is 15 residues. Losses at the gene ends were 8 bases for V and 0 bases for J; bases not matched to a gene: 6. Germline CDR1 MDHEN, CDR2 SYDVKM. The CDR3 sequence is CASGPTSGSYNEQFF. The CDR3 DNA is TGTGCCAGCGGACCCACTAGCGGCTCCTACAATGAGCAGTTCTTC.

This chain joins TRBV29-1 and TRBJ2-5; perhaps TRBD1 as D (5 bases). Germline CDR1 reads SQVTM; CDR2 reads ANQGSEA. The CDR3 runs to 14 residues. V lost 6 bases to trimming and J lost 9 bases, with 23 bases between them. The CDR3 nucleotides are TGCAGCGTCCGAGTGGGTTTACAGGCCCGACCCCAGTACTTC. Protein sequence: CSVRVGLQARPQYF.

In DNA form, the CDR3 reads TGTGCCAGCAGCCAAGATAGACCACAGCAGTTCTTC. This translates into CASSQDRPQQFF. The rearrangement joins TRBV4-2 to TRBJ2-1, with D unresolved. There are 12 residues in the CDR3. V dropped 0 bases and J dropped 11 bases, with 8 bases sitting between them. In germline, CDR1 is LGHNA, CDR2 YNFKEQ.

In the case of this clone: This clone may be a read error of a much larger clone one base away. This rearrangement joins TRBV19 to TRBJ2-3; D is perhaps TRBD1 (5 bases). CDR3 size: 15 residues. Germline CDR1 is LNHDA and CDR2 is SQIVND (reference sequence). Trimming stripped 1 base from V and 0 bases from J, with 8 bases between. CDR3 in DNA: TGTGCCAGTAGTATAGGGGCAGGGAGCACAGATACGCAGTATTTT. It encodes CASSIGAGSTDTQYF.

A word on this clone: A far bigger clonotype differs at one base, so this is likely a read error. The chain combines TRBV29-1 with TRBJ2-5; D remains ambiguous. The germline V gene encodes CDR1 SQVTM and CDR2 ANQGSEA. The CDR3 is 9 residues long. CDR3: CGVEETQYF. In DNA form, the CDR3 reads TGCGGCGTTGAAGAGACCCAGTACTTC.

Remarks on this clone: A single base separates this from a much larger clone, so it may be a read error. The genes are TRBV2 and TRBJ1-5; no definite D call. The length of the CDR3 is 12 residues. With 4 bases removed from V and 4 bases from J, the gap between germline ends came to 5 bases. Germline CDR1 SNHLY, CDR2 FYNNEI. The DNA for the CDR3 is TGTGCCAGCAGTGCGGGAAATCAGCCCCAGCATTTT. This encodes CASSAGNQPQHF.